These T cell receptor beta chains were read from a single sample in a study of shared clonotypes between healthy human individuals. Libraries were prepared by immunoSEQ multiplex PCR; TCRdb keeps only in-frame clonotypes and omits some of them. The sample yields some 2.3 million clones, approximately 95% seen once. The sample taken for sequencing was naive CD4+ T cells from PBMCs. Source of these receptors: a man aged 18 to 29 in good health. Some clones in this sample may be carry-over from other donors' samples. CDR3s include the opening cysteine and the closing phenylalanine or tryptophan. The order of the fields is V gene, clone size, D gene, J gene, CDR3 protein, CDR3 DNA. The D gene is left open where the match is weak. Only part of the rows carry a size: once, few, many, or a class if the clone is expanded.

v_call: TRBV30; clone_size: NA; d_call: TRBD1; j_call: TRBJ2-7; cdr3_aa: CAWRTGGPYEQYF; cdr3_nt: TGTGCCTGGAGAACAGGGGGGCCCTACGAGCAGTACTTC
v_call: TRBV11-3; clone_size: NA; d_call: TRBD1; j_call: TRBJ2-1; cdr3_aa: CASSSSPGTGPYNEQFF; cdr3_nt: TGTGCCAGCAGCTCGTCTCCCGGGACAGGGCCCTACAATGAGCAGTTCTTC
v_call: TRBV5-1; clone_size: NA; d_call: NA; j_call: TRBJ2-5; cdr3_aa: CASSSLQVSAGTQYF; cdr3_nt: TGCGCCAGCAGCTCCCTACAAGTTTCCGCGGGGACCCAGTACTTC
v_call: TRBV29-1; clone_size: NA; d_call: NA; j_call: TRBJ2-7; cdr3_aa: CSVRKGSGSSSYEQYF; cdr3_nt: TGCAGCGTTCGAAAGGGGTCAGGCTCAAGCTCCTACGAGCAGTACTTC
v_call: TRBV2; clone_size: NA; d_call: TRBD1; j_call: TRBJ2-7; cdr3_aa: CASSGRTGGYEQYF; cdr3_nt: TGTGCCAGCAGTGGCCGGACAGGGGGCTACGAGCAGTACTTC
v_call: TRBV28; clone_size: NA; d_call: NA; j_call: TRBJ1-4; cdr3_aa: CASSSFSPATNEKLFF; cdr3_nt: TGTGCCAGCAGTTCATTTTCGCCTGCAACTAATGAAAAACTGTTTTTT
v_call: TRBV28; clone_size: NA; d_call: NA; j_call: TRBJ2-7; cdr3_aa: CASSDFGRGQYEQYF; cdr3_nt: TGTGCCAGCAGTGACTTTGGGAGGGGGCAATACGAGCAGTACTTC
v_call: TRBV9; clone_size: NA; d_call: NA; j_call: TRBJ2-1; cdr3_aa: CASSIGPPDEQFF; cdr3_nt: TGTGCCAGCAGCATTGGACCCCCAGATGAGCAGTTCTTC
v_call: TRBV6-6; clone_size: few; d_call: NA; j_call: TRBJ1-5; cdr3_aa: CASSEIGQPQHF; cdr3_nt: TGTGCCAGCAGTGAGATCGGCCAGCCCCAGCATTTT
v_call: TRBV5-1; clone_size: NA; d_call: TRBD1; j_call: TRBJ2-2; cdr3_aa: CASSLETGSFTGELFF; cdr3_nt: TGCGCCAGCAGCTTGGAGACAGGGAGTTTTACCGGGGAGCTGTTTTTT
v_call: TRBV5-1; clone_size: once; d_call: NA; j_call: TRBJ2-3; cdr3_aa: CASPLPALPSTDTQYF; cdr3_nt: TGCGCCAGCCCTCTCCCAGCGTTACCTAGCACAGATACGCAGTATTTT
v_call: TRBV4-1; clone_size: few; d_call: TRBD1; j_call: TRBJ1-2; cdr3_aa: CASSQGDRGNYGYTF; cdr3_nt: TGCGCCAGCAGCCAAGGGGACAGGGGTAACTATGGCTACACCTTC
v_call: TRBV9; clone_size: NA; d_call: NA; j_call: TRBJ2-2; cdr3_aa: CASSPPLGRRGRTGELFF; cdr3_nt: TGTGCCAGCAGCCCTCCCCTCGGGCGGAGGGGTCGCACCGGGGAGCTGTTTTTT
v_call: TRBV11-2; clone_size: NA; d_call: NA; j_call: TRBJ1-2; cdr3_aa: CASSFSGQTNYGYTF; cdr3_nt: TGTGCCAGCAGCTTTTCTGGACAAACTAACTATGGCTACACCTTC
v_call: TRBV7-3; clone_size: NA; d_call: NA; j_call: TRBJ2-2; cdr3_aa: CASRTDRDRTPGSSNTGELFF; cdr3_nt: TGTGCCAGCAGAACCGATAGGGATCGAACACCGGGGAGCTCGAACACCGGGGAGCTGTTTTTT
v_call: TRBV4-2; clone_size: NA; d_call: TRBD2; j_call: TRBJ2-2; cdr3_aa: CASSRALAGGGGELFF; cdr3_nt: TGTGCCAGCAGCCGAGCTCTAGCGGGAGGGGGCGGGGAGCTGTTTTTT
v_call: TRBV6-5; clone_size: NA; d_call: NA; j_call: TRBJ2-1; cdr3_aa: CASSHGASEGAWQFF; cdr3_nt: TGTGCCAGCTCCCACGGGGCTAGCGAGGGAGCTTGGCAGTTCTTC
v_call: TRBV5-4; clone_size: NA; d_call: TRBD2; j_call: TRBJ2-1; cdr3_aa: CASSYGTSGRDEQFF; cdr3_nt: TGTGCCAGCAGCTATGGGACTAGCGGGAGGGATGAGCAGTTCTTC
v_call: TRBV2; clone_size: once; d_call: NA; j_call: TRBJ2-7; cdr3_aa: CASSAPSANEQYF; cdr3_nt: TGTGCCAGCAGTGCCCCAAGCGCCAACGAGCAGTACTTC
v_call: TRBV7-7; clone_size: NA; d_call: NA; j_call: TRBJ2-1; cdr3_aa: CASSLANSYNEQFF; cdr3_nt: TGTGCCAGCAGCTTAGCGAATAGCTACAATGAGCAGTTCTTC